These 30 T cell receptor beta chains were sequenced from one sample in a study of blood T cell repertoires in COVID-19. The protocol was immunoSEQ multiplex PCR, while the TCRdb copy is restricted to in-frame clones and leaves out a portion. The table records around 230,000 clones, approximately 86% of them present only once. The sequencing input was PBMCs or T cells enriched from blood (not recorded which). The receptors originated from a woman in her 40s with acute COVID-19.

The chain links TRBV7-9 to TRBJ2-1; possible D gene TRBD2, 5 bases. Germline V CDR1 and CDR2: SEHNR, FQNEAQ (reference sequence). V was pared by 5 bases and J by 8 bases, with 16 bases between. The CDR3 has 14 amino acids. The CDR3 DNA sequence: TGTGCCAGCAGCCTAAGTCCGGGGTTCGATGAGCAGTTCTTC. It yields the protein CASSLSPGFDEQFF.

DNA of the CDR3: TGCGCCAGCAGCCCTTATAGCAATCAGCCCCAGCATTTT. Its translation is CASSPYSNQPQHF. V and J are TRBV5-1 and TRBJ1-5; D gene ambiguous. The V gene's germline CDR1 is SGHRS and CDR2 YFSETQ. The CDR3 has 13 amino acids. Trimming pared 4 bases from V and 0 bases from J, leaving 5 bases between.

The chain joins TRBV20-1 to TRBJ1-5, with a possible D match to TRBD1 (6 bases). This CDR3 is built from 13 residues. From germline, CDR1 is DFQATT and CDR2 SNEGSKA (reference sequence). V lost 3 bases and J 6 bases, leaving 12 bases between the germline ends. The DNA for the CDR3 is TGCAGTGCTAGTGGGGGGCCGCTTCAGCCCCAGCATTTT. Protein product: CSASGGPLQPQHF.

The chain uses TRBV20-1 and TRBJ1-2; the match to TRBD1 covers 10 bases. Trimming removed 5 bases from V and 11 bases from J; junction bases left unmatched: 5. This CDR3 spans 11 amino acids. CDR1 and CDR2 from the germline V gene are DFQATT and SNEGSKA (reference sequence). The CDR3 is CSAYRDRGYTF. CDR3 nucleotides: TGCAGTGCTTACCGGGACAGGGGATACACCTTC.

J is TRBJ1-1 and V is TRBV11-2; D possibly corresponds to TRBD1 (6 bases). This CDR3 is built from 16 residues. Germline CDR1 reads SGHAT; CDR2 reads FQNNGV. The ends were cut back, 2 bases at V and 0 bases at J, with 13 bases in the middle. CDR3 loop: CASSLWSRGLNTEAFF. CDR3 DNA sequence: TGTGCCAGCAGCTTATGGTCCAGGGGACTGAACACTGAAGCTTTCTTT.

The rearrangement links TRBV5-1 to TRBJ2-3; 8 positions match TRBD2. The CDR3 sequence is 13 residues long. Germline values: CDR1 SGHRS, CDR2 YFSETQ. With V trimmed by 6 bases and J by 6 bases, 6 bases remained unmatched. For the CDR3, the DNA is TGCGCCAGCAACCCGACTAGCGAGGATACGCAGTATTTT. It yields the protein CASNPTSEDTQYF.

The sample holds a few counts of this clone. The gene calls are TRBV6-4 and TRBJ2-3; D is perhaps TRBD2 (5 bases). Looked up from germline, CDR1 is MRHNA and CDR2 is SNTAGT. The V and J ends lost 6 bases and 3 bases respectively, with 13 bases between them. This CDR3 has 14 amino acids. The CDR3 region has the DNA TGTGCCAGCAGCCGGGATCAGGAGACAGATACGCAGTATTTT. This codes for CASSRDQETDTQYF.

The V call is TRBV2, the J call TRBJ2-7, with 9 positions matching TRBD2. Germline CDR1 reads SNHLY; CDR2 reads FYNNEI. V dropped 5 bases and J dropped 3; count of bases not matched to a gene: 8. The CDR3 consists of 15 residues. The CDR3 protein is CASSPKGTSNYEQYF. The DNA for the CDR3 is TGTGCCAGCAGTCCTAAAGGGACTAGCAACTACGAGCAGTACTTC.

The chain joins TRBV4-1 to TRBJ1-4; TRBD1 matches at 8 bases. Germline CDR1 is MGHRA and CDR2 is YSYEKL. The CDR3 is 17 residues long. V lost 6 bases to trimming and J lost 2 bases; unmatched junction nucleotides: 11. The CDR3 here is CASSQPVRGPTNEKLFF. The CDR3 DNA sequence: TGCGCCAGCAGTCAACCAGTCAGGGGGCCCACTAATGAAAAACTGTTTTTT.

The chain joins TRBV7-9 to TRBJ2-1, with TRBD1 matching 8 bases. The ends lost 4 bases at V and 9 bases at J; junction bases unmatched: 8. CDR3 length equals 14 residues. Germline V gene lookup returns CDR1 SEHNR and CDR2 FQNEAQ (reference sequence). The CDR3 nucleotides are TGTGCCAGCAGCTCTGGACAGGGCCACTTTGAGCAGTTCTTC. Residues: CASSSGQGHFEQFF.

The J gene is TRBJ2-7, the V gene TRBV11-3; D may be TRBD2 (5 bases). Germline-derived CDR1 and CDR2 are SGHNT and YENEEA. The CDR3 runs 12 residues. Between the trimmed V and J ends, which lost 1 base and 4 bases, there was a span of 5 bases. The CDR3 coding sequence is TGTGCCAGCAGCTTAGCGGGGTACGAGCAGTACTTC. Translated: CASSLAGYEQYF. Together with reference TRBV11-3 and TRBJ2-7, the CDR3 gives the full variable domain: EAGVVQSPRYKIIEKKQPVAFWCNPISGHNTLYWYLQNLGQGPELLIRYENEEAVDDSQLPKDRFSAERLKGVDSTLKIQPAELGDSAVYLCASSLAGYEQYFGPGTRLTVT.

This clone came up once. The rearrangement joins TRBV5-1 to TRBJ2-1, with D perhaps TRBD1 (6 bases). V lost 2 bases and J 6 bases, leaving 9 bases between the germline ends. The CDR3 is 13 amino acids. Germline CDR1 SGHRS, CDR2 YFSETQ. This chain's CDR3 is CASSFGTPNEQFF. CDR3 in DNA: TGCGCCAGCAGCTTTGGGACACCCAATGAGCAGTTCTTC.

The chain is built from TRBV27 and TRBJ1-1; D may be TRBD1 (6 bases). The length of the CDR3 is 12 residues. Germline CDR1 MNHEY, CDR2 SMNVEV (reference sequence). V was cut by 8 bases and J by 2 bases, with 9 bases left in between. CDR3 in DNA: TGTGCCAGCGCAGGGGCTAACACTGAAGCTTTCTTT. This codes for CASAGANTEAFF.

V and J are TRBV2 and TRBJ2-2; 10 positions agree with TRBD2. Trimming removed 8 bases from V and 4 bases from J; junction bases left unmatched: 4. The CDR3 spans 14 residues. CDR1 is SNHLY, CDR2 FYNNEI, per germline. The CDR3 DNA sequence: TGTGCCAGCGGGCTAGCGGGAGTCACCGGGGAGCTGTTTTTT. This encodes CASGLAGVTGELFF.

The CDR3 DNA reads TGTGCCAGCAGTGACTTGACCGGACTCGACGGGTCCGAGCAGTACTTC. Residues: CASSDLTGLDGSEQYF. The V and J genes are TRBV6-2 or TRBV6-3 and TRBJ2-7; weak D call: TRBD2 (5 bases). V lost 5 bases to trimming and J lost 6 bases, with 23 bases between them. CDR3 length: 16 amino acids. The V gene's germline CDR1 is MNHEY and CDR2 SVGEGT.

The V call is TRBV3-1 (or the pseudogene TRBV3-2), the J call TRBJ1-5; tentatively, D is TRBD1 (5 bases). V lost 0 bases and J 11 bases, leaving 11 bases between the germline ends. The length of the CDR3 is 13 residues. Germline CDR1 is LGHDT and CDR2 is YNNKEL (reference sequence). The CDR3 protein is CASSQDPGGAQHF. CDR3 bases: TGTGCCAGCAGCCAAGATCCGGGGGGGGCCCAGCATTTT.

This chain joins TRBV7-6 and TRBJ2-3, with 11 bases that match TRBD1. The CDR3 has 16 amino acids. Germline CDR1 is SGHVS and CDR2 is FNYEAQ. The V and J ends lost 4 bases and 4 bases, in that order; junction bases with no gene match: 7. The CDR3 protein is CASSWRRDRGADTQYF. In nucleotides, the CDR3 is TGTGCCAGCAGCTGGCGACGGGACAGGGGGGCAGATACGCAGTATTTT.

This rearrangement joins TRBV9 to TRBJ2-1; D may be TRBD2 (5 bases). There are 14 residues in the CDR3. V was clipped by 2 bases and J by 3 bases, with 9 bases between them. Germline V gene lookup returns CDR1 SGDLS and CDR2 YYNGEE. Written as DNA, the CDR3 is TGTGCCAGCAGCGTCGGTAGCGTCTACAATGAGCAGTTCTTC. It codes for CASSVGSVYNEQFF.

This clone has a handful of counts. V is TRBV6-5 and J is TRBJ1-6; D perhaps matches TRBD1 (5 bases). The CDR3 extends over 15 amino acids. Germline values: CDR1 MNHEY, CDR2 SVGAGI. The V gene lost 10 bases and the J gene lost 8 bases, with 21 bases spanning the gap. CDR3 nucleotides: TGTGCCACATACCGGGACCTCACGGGGGATTCACCCCTCCACTTT. It translates to CATYRDLTGDSPLHF.

This clone was counted only a few times. The V gene is TRBV21-1, the J gene TRBJ1-1. TRBV21-1 is a pseudogene segment. The CDR3 runs to 15 residues. The CDR3 DNA follows: TGTGCCAGCAGCCCACCGGGAGGGGGGAATACTGAAGCTTTCTTT. This codes for CASSPPGGGNTEAFF.

There are a few counts of this clone. The chain has TRBV7-9 and TRBJ2-1; D is undetermined. CDR3 length equals 14 residues. Per the germline V gene, CDR1 is SEHNR and CDR2 is FQNEAQ (reference sequence). Trimming removed 2 bases at V and 1 base at J, with 6 bases between. This CDR3 is CASSLSGSYNEQFF. DNA for the CDR3: TGTGCCAGCAGCTTATCCGGGTCCTACAATGAGCAGTTCTTC.

The J gene is TRBJ2-7, the V gene TRBV5-4, with 7 bases fitting TRBD2. Trimming at V came to 4 bases and at J to 5 bases, leaving 12 bases not matched to a gene. The CDR3 is 15 amino acids. Germline V lookup: CDR1 SGHNT, CDR2 YYREEE (reference sequence). CDR3 sequence (DNA): TGTGCCAGCAGCCCCAAGAGCGGGACCCCGGACGAGCAGTACTTC. It specifies CASSPKSGTPDEQYF.

V is TRBV13 and J is TRBJ2-2, with 11 positions matching TRBD2. The germline V gene encodes CDR1 PRHDT and CDR2 FYEKMQ (reference sequence). The CDR3 length is 15 residues. J lost 5 bases, V lost 7 bases, and 6 bases had no gene match. CDR3 nucleotide sequence: TGTGCCAGCATACTAGCGGGAGTAAGAACCGGGGAGCTGTTTTTT. Translating it yields CASILAGVRTGELFF.

This chain links TRBV12-5 with TRBJ1-1; a possible D gene is TRBD1 (5 bases). The CDR3 contains 13 residues. The V gene's germline CDR1 is LGHNT and CDR2 FRNRAP. Trimming cost V 5 bases and J 5 bases, with 12 bases left between them. The CDR3 here is CASGPGEWTEAFF. In nucleotides, the CDR3 is TGTGCTAGTGGTCCGGGGGAGTGGACTGAAGCTTTCTTT.

The table lists this clone with a few counts. V and J are TRBV2 and TRBJ2-2; 10 positions agree with TRBD2. Germline V lookup: CDR1 SNHLY, CDR2 FYNNEI. V shed 1 base, J shed 10 bases, and the junction held 9 bases outside the gene matches. This CDR3 comprises 16 residues. The DNA of the CDR3 is TGTGCCAGCAGTGAAGGTCTAGCGGGAGCCCCCGAGGAGCTGTTTTTT. Its translation is CASSEGLAGAPEELFF.

The chain carries TRBV11-2 and TRBJ2-5, with 13 bases lining up with TRBD2. CDR1 and CDR2 from the germline V gene are SGHAT and FQNNGV. Trimming cost V 2 bases and J 4 bases; bases outside gene matches: 7. The CDR3 runs to 17 residues. CDR3 amino acids: CASSLTGTSGTGETQYF. The CDR3 DNA reads as TGTGCCAGCAGCTTAACCGGGACTAGCGGGACCGGAGAGACCCAGTACTTC. Based on the CDR3 plus reference TRBV11-2 and TRBJ2-5, the full variable domain is EAGVAQSPRYKIIEKRQSVAFWCNPISGHATLYWYQQILGQGPKLLIQFQNNGVVDDSQLPKDRFSAERLKGVDSTLKIQPAKLEDSAVYLCASSLTGTSGTGETQYFGPGTRLLVL.

The rearrangement links TRBV7-3 to TRBJ2-2, with a weak D call TRBD1 (6 bases). This CDR3 spans 14 amino acids. The V gene's germline CDR1 is SGHTA and CDR2 FQGTGA. The ends were cut back, 4 bases at V and 7 bases at J, with 13 bases in the middle. The CDR3 DNA sequence: TGTGCCAGCAGCTCCCACCACAGGGTCGGGGAGCTGTTTTTT. It codes for CASSSHHRVGELFF.

V usage is TRBV7-8 and J usage is TRBJ1-2, with D perhaps TRBD1 (5 bases). Trimming removed 1 base at V and 0 bases at J, with 12 bases between. The germline gives CDR1 SGHVS, CDR2 FQNEAQ. This CDR3 has 16 residues. CDR3 in DNA: TGTGCCAGCAGCTTAGTTGGGGGGGAAGCTAACTATGGCTACACCTTC. Protein: CASSLVGGEANYGYTF.

The chain carries TRBV25-1 and TRBJ1-4, with a weak D call TRBD1 (5 bases). The CDR3 sequence is 16 residues long. Germline loops: CDR1 MGHDK, CDR2 SYGVNS. Trimming left V 4 bases short and J 7 bases short, with 19 bases between. In DNA form, the CDR3 reads TGTGCCAGCAGTGCCCCAAACAGGTCGTCGCGTGAAAAACTGTTTTTT. It codes for CASSAPNRSSREKLFF.

The chain recombines TRBV10-3 with TRBJ2-7, with 11 bases lining up with TRBD2. CDR3 length equals 14 residues. Trimming cost V 10 bases and J 2 bases; bases outside gene matches: 7. The germline CDR1 and CDR2 sequences are ENHRY and SYGVKD. CDR3 sequence: CATTKTSGTYEQYF. The CDR3 coding sequence is TGTGCCACCACCAAGACTAGCGGGACCTACGAGCAGTACTTC.